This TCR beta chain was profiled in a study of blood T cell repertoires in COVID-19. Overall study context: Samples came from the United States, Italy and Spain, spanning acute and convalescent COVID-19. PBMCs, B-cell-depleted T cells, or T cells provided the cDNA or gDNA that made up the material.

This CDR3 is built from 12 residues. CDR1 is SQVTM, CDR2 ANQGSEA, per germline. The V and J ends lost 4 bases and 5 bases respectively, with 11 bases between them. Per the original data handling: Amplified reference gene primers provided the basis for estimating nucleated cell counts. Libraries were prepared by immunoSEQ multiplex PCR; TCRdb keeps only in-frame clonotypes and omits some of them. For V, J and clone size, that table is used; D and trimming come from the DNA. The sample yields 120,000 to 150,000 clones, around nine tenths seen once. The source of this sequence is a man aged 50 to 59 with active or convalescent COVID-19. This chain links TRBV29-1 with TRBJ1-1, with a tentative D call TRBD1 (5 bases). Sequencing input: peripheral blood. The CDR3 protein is CSVAQGLTEAFF. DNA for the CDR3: TGCAGCGTTGCCCAGGGTTTGACTGAAGCTTTCTTT.